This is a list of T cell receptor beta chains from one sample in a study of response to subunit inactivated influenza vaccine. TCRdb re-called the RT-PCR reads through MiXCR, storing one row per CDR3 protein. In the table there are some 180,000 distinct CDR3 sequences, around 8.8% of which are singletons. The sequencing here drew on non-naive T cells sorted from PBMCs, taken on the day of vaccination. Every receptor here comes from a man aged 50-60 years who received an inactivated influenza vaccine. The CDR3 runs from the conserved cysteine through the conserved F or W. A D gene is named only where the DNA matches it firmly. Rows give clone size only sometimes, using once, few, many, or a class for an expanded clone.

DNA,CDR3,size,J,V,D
TGTGCCTGGGGGACAGGGGTCTCCTACGAGCAGTACTTC,CAWGTGVSYEQYF,few,TRBJ2-7,TRBV30,TRBD1
TGTGCCAGCAGCTTCCGGGAATCCTTCTACACCATATATTTT,CASSFRESFYTIYF,many,TRBJ1-3,TRBV12-3/TRBV12-4,NA
TGTGCCAGCAGCGTCAAATCACCCTACGAGCAGTACTTC,CASSVKSPYEQYF,NA,TRBJ2-7,TRBV13,NA
TGTGCCAGCAGTACAGCGGACACTGAAGCTTTCTTT,CASSTADTEAFF,many,TRBJ1-1,TRBV6-2/TRBV6-3,NA
TGTGCCACTGGAGACGAGACCTACAATGAGCAGTTCTTC,CATGDETYNEQFF,few,TRBJ2-1,TRBV28,NA
TGCGCCAGCAGCCCAGGACAGGGCCTTCAAGAGACCCAGTACTTC,CASSPGQGLQETQYF,few,TRBJ2-5,TRBV5-1,TRBD1
TGTGCCAGCAACGAGGGGGGGACCGGGGAGCTGTTTTTT,CASNEGGTGELFF,NA,TRBJ2-2,TRBV2,NA
TGCGCCAGCAGCCTATTGATGGTTTGGCTAGCAGGCGAAAATGAGCAGTTCTTC,CASSLLMVWLAGENEQFF,NA,TRBJ2-1,TRBV4-1,NA
TGCAGTGCAACGACAGGGACCTATGGCTACACCTTC,CSATTGTYGYTF,few,TRBJ1-2,TRBV20-1,TRBD1
TGTGCCAGCAGTGGAGGGACCGGCCGGGGGGGTGAGCAGTTCTTC,CASSGGTGRGGEQFF,few,TRBJ2-1,TRBV6-2/TRBV6-3,TRBD2
TGTGCCAGCAGCAAAGTGGTAGCGGGTCGGTACGAGCAGTACTTC,CASSKVVAGRYEQYF,few,TRBJ2-7,TRBV21-1,NA